Below are 6 T cell receptor beta chains sequenced from a single sample in a study of neurological immune-mediated disorders. TCRdb used MiXCR to reprocess the 5' RACE reads, holding one entry per CDR3 protein. Here the sample spans 55,000 to 85,000 distinct CDR3 sequences, 3.2% being singletons. The source material was PBMCs. These receptors were taken from a woman in her forties or fifties with multiple sclerosis.

This clonotype was recorded many times. The rearrangement uses TRBV11-1 and TRBJ2-2; TRBD1 or TRBD2 may be the D gene (6 bases each). Germline lookup yields CDR1 SGHAT and CDR2 FQDESV (reference sequence). Trimming shortened V by 3 bases and J by 6 bases, and 14 bases separated the two germline ends. The CDR3 totals 15 residues. The CDR3 spells CASSLNQGRSGELFF. CDR3 sequence (DNA): TGTGCCAGCAGCTTGAATCAGGGGAGGTCCGGGGAGCTGTTTTTT. Based on the CDR3 plus reference TRBV11-1 and TRBJ2-2, the full variable domain is EAEVAQSPRYKITEKSQAVAFWCDPISGHATLYWYRQILGQGPELLVQFQDESVVDDSQLPKDRFSAERLKGVDSTLKIQPAELGDSAMYLCASSLNQGRSGELFFGEGSRLTVL.

This clonotype was counted at least ten times. The chain joins TRBV20-1 to TRBJ2-3, with 12 bases matching TRBD2. Germline V gene data show CDR1 as DFQATT and CDR2 as SNEGSKA (reference sequence). The ends lost 4 bases at V and 2 bases at J; junction bases unmatched: 16. The CDR3 contains 19 residues. CDR3 nucleotides: TGCAGTGCTACTGACAGGGTTAGACTAGCGGGGGAATCCACAGATACGCAGTATTTT. Translated, it gives CSATDRVRLAGESTDTQYF.

This clonotype was found many times. This chain uses TRBV6-5 with TRBJ2-3, with a weak D call TRBD2 (6 bases). Trimming shortened V by 6 bases and J by 0 bases, and 10 bases separated the two germline ends. The CDR3 is 14 residues long. Germline V lookup: CDR1 MNHEY, CDR2 SVGAGI. CDR3 in DNA: TGTGCCAGCAGGACGGGAGCTAGCACAGATACGCAGTATTTT. Protein sequence: CASRTGASTDTQYF.

Ten or more counts support this clonotype. The chain employs TRBV6-6 and TRBJ2-1, with D possibly matching TRBD2 (5 bases). The CDR3 has 17 residues. The V end was cut by 0 bases, the J end by 5 bases, with 17 bases between. Germline V gene data show CDR1 as MNHNY and CDR2 as SVGAGI (reference sequence). CDR3: CASSYSSLREWNNEQFF. CDR3 in DNA: TGTGCCAGCAGTTACTCCTCCTTGAGGGAGTGGAACAATGAGCAGTTCTTC.

This chain uses TRBV4-2 with TRBJ2-7; D tentatively fits TRBD1 or TRBD2 (6 bases each). With 0 bases removed from V and 0 bases from J, the gap between germline ends came to 12 bases. The CDR3 covers 16 residues. Germline CDR1 is LGHNA and CDR2 is YNFKEQ. CDR3 residues: CASSQDQGTLSYEQYF. DNA for the CDR3: TGTGCCAGCAGCCAAGATCAGGGGACTCTCTCCTACGAGCAGTACTTC.

This clonotype came up many times. The chain has TRBV4-2 and TRBJ2-1; TRBD2 matches 10 bases. Germline V CDR1 and CDR2: LGHNA, YNFKEQ. The CDR3 has 17 amino acids. Trimming cost V 0 bases and J 4 bases; bases outside gene matches: 6. As DNA, the CDR3 is TGTGCCAGCAGCCAAGATTATAGCGGGGGGCGTTACAATGAGCAGTTCTTC. Its translation is CASSQDYSGGRYNEQFF.